This paragraph reports one TCR beta chain. None of the donors, who were healthy HIV-negative adults, had recently had acute infections or vaccinations. V was pared by 4 bases and J by 6 bases, with 15 bases between. The CDR3 totals 14 residues. Looked up from germline, CDR1 is SGHTA and CDR2 is FQGNSA. Original analysis: ImmunoSEQ yielded junction-only sequences lacking quality scores, so filtering differed. Sequencing used immunoSEQ multiplex PCR; TCRdb keeps in-frame clones, though not all of them. Clone size and the V and J calls come from that table; the DNA yielded D and trimming. Found here are hundreds of thousands of clones, about four fifths of them singletons; the top ten hold approximately 13%. The sample comes from a study of shared clonotypes between healthy human individuals.

The sample consisted of PBMCs. This clonotype originated in a woman between 40 and 50 years old in good health. Some clones in this sample may be carry-over from other donors' samples. The chain is built from TRBV7-2 and TRBJ2-5, with D perhaps matching TRBD1 or TRBD2 (5 bases each). The CDR3 DNA reads as TGTGCCAGCAGCTACTCGGTGGGGGTGAAGACCCAGTACTTC. It is translated as CASSYSVGVKTQYF. Using reference TRBV7-2 and TRBJ2-5 for the parts outside the CDR3, the full variable domain is GAGVSQSPSNKVTEKGKDVELRCDPISGHTALYWYRQSLGQGLEFLIYFQGNSAPDKSGLPSDRFSAERTGGSVSTLTIQRTQQEDSAVYLCASSYSVGVKTQYFGPGTRLLVL.